A selection of T cell receptor beta chains follows, all from one sample in a study of cytomegalovirus exposure and HLA in healthy donors. Here immunoSEQ multiplex PCR was the method, and the copy in TCRdb shows in-frame clones only, minus some. The table has 120,000 to 150,000 clones, 70% to 80% seen once. Sequencing used PBMCs. Receptor source: a woman in her 40s in good health and CMV-seropositive. Each CDR3 is given with its conserved first and last residue. D genes are given only for firm matches. Size is omitted from some rows. Given values are once, few, many or a class for expanded clones.

>NA|NA|TRBV7-8|TRBJ2-7
TGTGCCAGCGGGGGGAGCCGGCTCGAGCAGTACTTC
CASGGSRLEQYF
>NA|NA|TRBV30|TRBJ2-7
TGTGCCTGGAGTTCGGTGGGAGGGGGCTACGAGCAGTACTTC
CAWSSVGGGYEQYF
>few|NA|TRBV6-5|TRBJ2-1
TGTGCCAGCAGCCCCCCTTGGGACTCTTACAATGAGCAGTTCTTC
CASSPPWDSYNEQFF
>NA|TRBD2|TRBV28|TRBJ2-1
TGTGCCAGCAGCCGTCGGACTAGCGATGAGCAGTTCTTC
CASSRRTSDEQFF
>few|NA|TRBV29-1|TRBJ2-5
TGCAGCGCCGATAGAGAGGGGACCCAGTACTTC
CSADREGTQYF
>NA|NA|TRBV7-9|TRBJ2-2
TGTTCCTTTGACCCGGGGTCCGGGGAGCTGTTTTTT
CSFDPGSGELFF
>NA|TRBD2|TRBV15|TRBJ2-7
TGTGCCACCAGCACGACTAGCGGGAAAGAGCAGTACTTC
CATSTTSGKEQYF
>NA|NA|TRBV10-3|TRBJ2-3
TGTGCCATCAGTGTACAGGGCGCTTTCACAGATACGCAGTATTTT
CAISVQGAFTDTQYF
>NA|TRBD1|TRBV4-1|TRBJ1-2
TGCGCCAGCAGCTATCGGGACAGCTCTAACTATGGCTACACCTTC
CASSYRDSSNYGYTF
>NA|TRBD2|TRBV15|TRBJ2-2
TGTGCCACCAGCGGGGAAGCGGGGGACACCGGGGAGCTGTTTTTT
CATSGEAGDTGELFF
>NA|TRBD2|TRBV5-1|TRBJ2-1
TGCGCCAGCAGGAGGTGGGGACTAGCGGGAGGGGGCAATGAGCAGTTCTTC
CASRRWGLAGGGNEQFF
>NA|NA|TRBV9|TRBJ1-3
TGTGCCAGCAACCCACACGGAGACTCTGGAAACACCATATATTTT
CASNPHGDSGNTIYF
>NA|NA|TRBV6-6|TRBJ1-5
TGTGCCAGCAGGCCTTTACCGGGTGACAGTCAGCCCCAGCATTTT
CASRPLPGDSQPQHF
>NA|TRBD2|TRBV9|TRBJ2-2
TGTGCCAGCAGCGTAGGACTAGCGGGAGACGATACCGGGGAGCTGTTTTTT
CASSVGLAGDDTGELFF
>NA|NA|TRBV29-1|TRBJ1-1
TGCAGCGTTGGCCGGGAAACTAACACTGAAGCTTTCTTT
CSVGRETNTEAFF
>NA|NA|TRBV6-1|TRBJ1-2
TGTGCCAGCAGCGACGTCCGACCCTACAGGGTAGGCTACACCTTC
CASSDVRPYRVGYTF
>NA|TRBD2|TRBV29-1|TRBJ2-3
TGCAGCGTCCGGACTAGCGGGAGTGGCGATACGCAGTATTTT
CSVRTSGSGDTQYF
>once|TRBD1|TRBV19|TRBJ2-5
TGTGCCAGTAGTAGGACAGGGGGTTTCCAAGAGACCCAGTACTTC
CASSRTGGFQETQYF
>NA|NA|TRBV6-1|TRBJ1-3
TGTGCCAGCAGTGAAATATGGAGCTCTGGAAACACCATATATTTT
CASSEIWSSGNTIYF
>NA|NA|TRBV28|TRBJ2-2
TGTGCCAGCAGTTACAGGAACACCGGGGAGCTGTTTTTT
CASSYRNTGELFF
>NA|TRBD2|TRBV6-1|TRBJ2-7
TGTGCCAGCAACCAGCGGGAGTTCTCCTACGAGCAGTACTTC
CASNQREFSYEQYF
>NA|TRBD1|TRBV5-4|TRBJ2-5
TGTGCCAGCAGCCCGGACAGGGGTTATGAGACCCAGTACTTC
CASSPDRGYETQYF
>NA|NA|TRBV10-3|TRBJ2-2
TGTGCCATCAGTGGGGTCCTCCGCTCAGGGGCTTACACCGGGGAGCTGTTTTTT
CAISGVLRSGAYTGELFF
>NA|NA|TRBV30|TRBJ1-1
TGTGCCTGGATCGGCGGGCTGAACACTGAAGCTTTCTTT
CAWIGGLNTEAFF
>few|NA|TRBV6-1|TRBJ1-1
TGTGCCAGCAGTGAAGTCCACTACATGAGGGCTGAAGCTTTCTTT
CASSEVHYMRAEAFF
>once|NA|TRBV7-9|TRBJ1-1
TGTGCCAGCAGCTTAAATCAGAACACTGAAGCTTTCTTT
CASSLNQNTEAFF
>NA|NA|TRBV5-1|TRBJ1-1
TGCGCCAGCAGCTCACAGGGACCCTTGAACACTGAAGCTTTCTTT
CASSSQGPLNTEAFF
>few|TRBD1|TRBV28|TRBJ2-7
TGTGCCAGCAGTAAGACGACAGGGGGTGGAGGAGTCAGCTACGAGCAGTACTTC
CASSKTTGGGGVSYEQYF
>NA|TRBD2|TRBV2|TRBJ2-1
TGTGCCAACCCAGGGAGGGTATACAATGAGCAGTTCTTC
CANPGRVYNEQFF
>NA|NA|TRBV28|TRBJ2-7
TGTGCCAGCACCCCATGGCGGGCGGGAACCTACGAGCAGTACTTC
CASTPWRAGTYEQYF
>NA|TRBD2|TRBV6-4|TRBJ2-3
TGTGCCAGCAGTGAAAGCGGGAGTAAGCCAGATACGCAGTATTTT
CASSESGSKPDTQYF
>few|NA|TRBV4-1|TRBJ2-1
TGCGCCAGCAGCCAAGAGGGGCGGAATGAGCAGTTCTTC
CASSQEGRNEQFF
>NA|TRBD2|TRBV5-8|TRBJ2-3
TGTGCCAGCAGCTTGGGGACTAGCGGACCTCACGCAGATACGCAGTATTTT
CASSLGTSGPHADTQYF
>NA|NA|TRBV5-1|TRBJ1-2
TGCGCCAGCAGCTTGCGGACAGCTAACTATGGCTACACCTTC
CASSLRTANYGYTF
>few|NA|TRBV29-1|TRBJ2-7
TGCAGCGTTGAAGATCCGTTCGGGAGCTCCTACGAGCAGTACTTC
CSVEDPFGSSYEQYF
>few|TRBD1|TRBV27|TRBJ2-1
TGTGCCAGCAGTTACAGACAGGGGGCAGGCAATGAGCAGTTCTTC
CASSYRQGAGNEQFF
>NA|NA|TRBV9|TRBJ2-1
TGTGCCAGCAGCGTAGGAGATGAGCAGTTCTTC
CASSVGDEQFF
>NA|NA|TRBV4-1|TRBJ1-5
TGCGCCAGCAGCCAGGGGGCAGGGGAGAATCAGCCCCAGCATTTT
CASSQGAGENQPQHF
>NA|NA|TRBV10-3|TRBJ2-7
TGTGCCATCTCATCGGGAGCATCGGAGCAGTACTTC
CAISSGASEQYF
>many|TRBD1|TRBV5-4|TRBJ1-2
TGTGCCAGCAGCTTGACCGGGACAGGGAAAGGCTACACCTTC
CASSLTGTGKGYTF
>few|NA|TRBV6-6|TRBJ1-5
TGTGCCAGCAGTTACGTCAGGGCGTCGAGCAATCAGCCCCAGCATTTT
CASSYVRASSNQPQHF
>NA|TRBD2|TRBV28|TRBJ2-7
TGTGCCAGCAGTCCGCTAGCGGGAGTTCTCTACGAGCAGTACTTC
CASSPLAGVLYEQYF
>NA|NA|TRBV19|TRBJ2-2
TGTGCCACCGCCGTAGAGCGGCTAAACACCGGGGAGCTGTTTTTT
CATAVERLNTGELFF
>few|NA|TRBV19|TRBJ2-7
TGTGCCAGTAGTCGATGGGCCCTCTACGAGCAGTACTTC
CASSRWALYEQYF
>NA|TRBD2|TRBV6-1|TRBJ2-5
TGTGCCAGCAGTGAATTCGCTAGCGGGAGAAGTAGGACCCAGTACTTC
CASSEFASGRSRTQYF
>NA|TRBD2|TRBV4-2|TRBJ2-3
TGTGCCAGCAGCCAAGAAGTGCCTGGGACTAGCCGCCCAGATACGCAGTATTTT
CASSQEVPGTSRPDTQYF
>NA|TRBD1|TRBV13|TRBJ2-1
TGTGCCAGCAGCTTACTGGGACAGGCAGTCCCCGAGCAGTTCTTC
CASSLLGQAVPEQFF